The entry that follows covers one T cell receptor beta chain sequence. This clonotype occurred many times. What antigen it recognizes has not been identified. No base qualities exist here, and no much larger clone lies one base off it. V was cut back by 6 bases and J by 11 bases, leaving a gap of 21 bases between them. The CDR3 covers 14 residues, taking in both the cysteine and the phenylalanine. Of the read, only the CDR3 DNA is kept; its 42 bases are in frame from base 1. This sample was included in a study of T-cell reconstitution after alpha-beta-depleted transplantation in children (TCRdb year 2016). With regard to the full study: Using TCR repertoire profiling, the study quantitatively followed how T-cell immune reconstitution unfolded in children after TCRalphabeta/CD19-depleted allogeneic hematopoietic cell transplantation. Results the study describes overall, beyond this receptor: In some patients, the high TCRbeta diversity seen at day 60 was put down to recipient T cells and intrathymic progenitors that had survived conditioning. Apparently early alphabetaT-cell count recovery about two months after transplant reportedly relied on only several hundred rapidly expanded clones derived from non-depleted graft cells. Over the following months the frequencies of hyperexpanded clones went down, and after one year T-cell counts and TCRbeta diversity were mostly credited to newly produced T cells.

The method behind the library was PCR. The sequencer was an Illumina HiSeq 2500. TCR library preparation used molecular barcoding, with unique molecular identifiers applied to normalize quantification of the TCRbeta repertoire. Using fastp trimming at Q25 and MiXCR clonotype assembly, TCRdb reanalyzed the public sequencing data and kept in-frame beta chains. Rows merge per CDR3 protein into single entries with the most common DNA and genes. The sample table contains hundreds of thousands of distinct CDR3 sequences; only one count was recorded for about 25% of them. The ten top clones hold more than 2% of the sample. The treatment or condition label corresponds to: allogeneic hematopoietic cell transplantation with graft depleted of TCRalphabeta T cells and CD19 B cells. Transplant recipients were children who received TCRalphabeta/CD19-depleted allogeneic hematopoietic cell grafts.

The clonotype originates from a girl aged 2 to 9 with Fanconi anemia, due to receive a stem cell transplant. Recombination connected TRBV12-3 or TRBV12-4 to TRBJ2-3; the D gene is possibly TRBD1 or TRBD2, with 5 bases matching each. This specimen consisted of PBMCs, obtained before TCRalphabeta/CD19-depleted stem cell transplant. DNA sequence: TGTGCCAGCAGCCTGAGGATGTGGGGGAGTGGGCAGTATTTT. The encoded protein is CASSLRMWGSGQYF.